The 13 T cell receptor beta chains in this list originate from one sample, sequenced in a study of PD-L1 blockade in urothelial cancer. Noted time point: pretreatment peripheral blood. Sequencing was performed with immunoSEQ multiplex PCR; in TCRdb, only in-frame clones are kept and a portion is missing. The sample includes 55,000 to 80,000 clones, around 81% of them seen just once. Sample: PBMCs, taken around atezolizumab (anti-PD-L1) treatment. All receptors come from a man aged 65 to 85 with urothelial cancer.

This rearrangement joins TRBV6-5 to TRBJ1-2; 10 bases map to TRBD1. The V gene's germline CDR1 is MNHEY and CDR2 SVGAGI. J lost 8 bases, V lost 6 bases, and 9 bases had no gene match. CDR3 length: 14 residues. DNA of the CDR3: TGTGCCAGCAGCTCCGACAGGGGGCGCGCGGGCTACACCTTC. Protein product: CASSSDRGRAGYTF.

The chain couples TRBV4-1 to TRBJ2-5, with a weak D call TRBD2 (6 bases). CDR3 length: 16 residues. Deletions cut 1 base from V and 7 bases from J, with 19 bases between. Looked up from germline, CDR1 is MGHRA and CDR2 is YSYEKL. The CDR3 DNA reads TGCGCCAGCAGCCAAGGGTCTAGCGCCCAATGGGGGACCCAGTACTTC. Amino acids: CASSQGSSAQWGTQYF.

This chain joins TRBV18 and TRBJ2-2; 14 bases match TRBD2. Germline-derived CDR1 and CDR2 are KGHSH and LQKENI. There are 17 residues in the CDR3. The trim removed 4 bases at V and 3 bases at J, leaving 4 bases unmatched. CDR3 nucleotides: TGTGCCAGCTCACGTGGGACTAGCGGGAGAGACACCGGGGAGCTGTTTTTT. This codes for CASSRGTSGRDTGELFF.

The chain employs TRBV7-8 and TRBJ2-4; weak D call: TRBD1 (6 bases). Trimming stripped 1 base from V and 7 bases from J, with 20 bases between. This CDR3 is 17 amino acids long. Germline values: CDR1 SGHVS, CDR2 FQNEAQ. The CDR3 here is CASSLDRGQMGRNIQYF. CDR3 nucleotides: TGTGCCAGCAGCTTAGACAGAGGACAGATGGGGCGGAACATTCAGTACTTC.

CDR3 amino acids: CASRISGSGETQYF. CDR3 DNA sequence: TGTGCCAGCAGGATTAGCGGGAGCGGGGAGACCCAGTACTTC. The rearrangement uses TRBV28 and TRBJ2-5, with 9 bases lining up with TRBD2. Germline CDR1 and CDR2: MDHEN and SYDVKM. With V trimmed by 6 bases and J by 5 bases, 7 bases remained unmatched. The CDR3 loop spans 14 amino acids.

The V gene is TRBV11-2, the J gene TRBJ2-3; 10 bases fit TRBD2. The trim removed 6 bases at V and 4 bases at J, leaving 16 bases unmatched. CDR1 and CDR2 (germline): SGHAT, FQNNGV. The length of the CDR3 is 18 residues. CDR3 sequence reads: CASRGNSGRYMSADTQYF. For the CDR3, the DNA is TGTGCCAGCAGGGGAAATAGCGGGAGGTATATGAGTGCAGATACGCAGTATTTT.

This clone appeared a few times. The chain recombines TRBV21-1 with TRBJ2-6; TRBD2 is the table's D call and was not checked against the DNA. TRBV21-1 represents a pseudogene. The CDR3 sequence is 15 residues long. The CDR3 coding sequence is TGTGCCAGCAGCAAAGTGAGCTCTGGGGCCAACGTCCTGACTTTC. This gives the protein CASSKVSSGANVLTF.

In its sample, this clone was seen once. The chain recombines TRBV11-3 with TRBJ2-5, with TRBD1 identical over 9 bases. V shed 8 bases and J 5 bases; nucleotides not matched to a gene: 6. Germline V gene lookup returns CDR1 SGHNT and CDR2 YENEEA. CDR3 length equals 13 residues. DNA of the CDR3: TGTGCCAGCGGACGGACAGGGGTCGAGACCCAGTACTTC. Translating gives CASGRTGVETQYF.

The J gene is TRBJ2-1, the V gene TRBV7-9, with TRBD2 identical over 13 bases. The V gene end was trimmed by 5 bases and the J gene end by 6 bases; junction bases not matched to a gene: 10. The CDR3 sequence is 17 residues long. Looked up from germline, CDR1 is SEHNR and CDR2 is FQNEAQ (reference sequence). Here the CDR3 DNA reads TGTGCCAGCAGCCTCCCGTCCGGGACTAGCGGGATCAATGAGCAGTTCTTC. Translation gives CASSLPSGTSGINEQFF.

The chain recombines TRBV6-5 with TRBJ2-1, with 11 bases fitting TRBD2. J gave up 4 bases and V 4 bases, and 6 bases lay outside the gene matches. CDR1 is MNHEY and CDR2 is SVGAGI in the germline V gene. The CDR3 is 16 amino acids. The CDR3 sequence is CASSSDSGREYNEQFF. CDR3 DNA sequence: TGTGCCAGCAGTTCCGATAGCGGGAGGGAATACAATGAGCAGTTCTTC.

This chain uses TRBV7-6 with TRBJ2-7, with D possibly matching TRBD2 (5 bases). Trimming removed 5 bases at V and 0 bases at J, with 14 bases between. CDR1 and CDR2 (germline): SGHVS, FNYEAQ. The CDR3 has 15 residues. The CDR3 loop is CASSPRAFSSYEQYF. The DNA of the CDR3 is TGTGCCAGCAGCCCGAGGGCCTTTAGCTCCTACGAGCAGTACTTC.

The chain couples TRBV6-1 to TRBJ2-2; tentatively, D is TRBD2 (6 bases). This CDR3 has 14 residues. Germline V gives CDR1 MNHNS, CDR2 SASEGT. The ends were cut back, 5 bases at V and 5 bases at J, with 12 bases in the middle. In nucleotides, the CDR3 is TGTGCCAGCAGTTTTAGTCGGGGGACCGGGGAGCTGTTTTTT. This gives the protein CASSFSRGTGELFF.

This chain connects TRBV4-2 to TRBJ1-1; 7 positions agree with TRBD1. V trimming: 5 bases; J trimming: 11 bases; junction bases outside the gene matches: 11. This CDR3 is 13 amino acids long. Germline V gene sequence: CDR1 LGHNA, CDR2 YNFKEQ. Here the CDR3 reads CASSLRQGLAAFF. The CDR3, as DNA: TGTGCCAGCAGCTTACGACAGGGCTTAGCTGCTTTCTTT.